This TCR beta chain comes out of a study of cytomegalovirus exposure and HLA in healthy donors. V lost 7 bases, J lost 1 base, and 3 bases stayed unmatched. Germline CDR1 SNHLY, CDR2 FYNNEI. The CDR3 totals 13 residues. Researchers ran the PCR with 60 Vbeta and 13 Jbeta primers. The table came from immunoSEQ multiplex PCR; TCRdb's copy has only in-frame clones and leaves some out. This table has under 150,000 clones, around 72% appearing once. This clonotype originated in a middle-aged man in good health and CMV-seronegative. The J gene is TRBJ2-7, the V gene TRBV2; 8 nucleotides match TRBD1. Sequences were obtained from PBMCs. CDR3 DNA: TGTGCCAGCAACGGACAGGGATCCTACGAGCAGTACTTC. Protein: CASNGQGSYEQYF. The whole variable domain, remainder taken from reference TRBV2 and TRBJ2-7, is EPEVTQTPSHQVTQMGQEVILRCVPISNHLYFYWYRQILGQKVEFLVSFYNNEISEKSEIFDDQFSVERPDGSNFTLKIRSTKLEDSAMYFCASNGQGSYEQYFGPGTRLTVT.